This entry is about one T cell receptor beta chain. It lacks a known antigen. Base-call qualities are not available, and no considerably larger clone is one nucleotide away. The trial excluded patients who had a history of autoimmune disease or were on systemic immunosuppression. In every dose cohort, peripheral blood was drawn for TCR sequencing at baseline, cycle 4 day 1, and cycle 7 day 1. Samples were obtained from an open-label, multicenter, first-in-human phase I dose-escalation trial of ivuxolimab. Adults with locally advanced or metastatic melanoma, renal cell, hepatocellular, or head and neck squamous cell carcinoma were enrolled in the trial. Before TCR sequencing, CD4+ T cells and CD8+ T cells were sorted from peripheral blood as separate populations. The data derive from a study of OX40 agonist ivuxolimab in advanced cancers. For the wider study: Ivuxolimab, which targeted the costimulatory receptor OX40 (CD134), was an agonistic, fully human IgG2 monoclonal antibody. The paper describes the monotherapy dose-escalation part (N of about 54 patients) of the phase I trial of ivuxolimab. Peripheral TCRbeta sequencing was intended to test whether TCR sequence diversity was altered and clonal T-cell expansion was caused by ivuxolimab. Intravenous ivuxolimab was administered to patients every 2 weeks at six dose levels: 0.01, 0.1, 0.3, 1.5, 3 and 10 mg/kg. Patients were allowed to have had prior anti-PD-1, anti-PD-L1 or anti-CTLA-4 therapy, and 30% to 40% of the dose-escalation patients had been treated with checkpoint inhibitors. Three dose-escalation patients achieved partial responses, one with hepatocellular carcinoma and two with cutaneous melanoma. Of the roughly 50 dose-escalation patients, hepatocellular carcinoma was present in around 20, melanoma in around 15, renal cell carcinoma in 9 and head and neck cancer in 9. A male proportion of 82.7% and a mean age of roughly 55 years, ranging from 23 to 79, were recorded for the dose-escalation cohort.

From cysteine to phenylalanine, the CDR3 is 15 amino acids long. The only DNA kept is the CDR3, 45 bases in frame from the first base. V is pared back by 4 bases and J by 6 bases, with 17 bases lying between the germline termini. The germline V gene gives CDR1 as SGHTS and CDR2 as YDEGEE. Points the paper makes about the study in general: The antigen specificity of the peripheral T cells that underwent clonal expansion was not determined. Clonal expansion of both CD4+ and CD8+ blood T cells was observed from baseline to week 6 at doses 0.1 to 3.0 mg/kg. Partial responders in the 0.1-3.0 mg/kg groups had among the lowest normalized peripheral clonal expansion, especially among CD8+ T cells. After ivuxolimab, CD8+ T cells had more expanded clones than CD4+ T cells on average. Low levels of normalized T-cell clonal expansion were also seen in some patients who did not respond.

To sequence the TCRbeta CDR3 region, genomic DNA was isolated from the sorted cells. TCRbeta CDR3 regions were sequenced using the immunoSEQ Assay. Held by TCRdb, this immuneACCESS table contains in-frame sequences only and omits some clones. Under half of the omission traces to an unresolved V gene where checked; the cause of the rest is unknown. The sample table holds approximately 20,000 clones, of which roughly nine tenths were seen once. The ten largest account for roughly 15% of the sample. The clonotype comes from an adult with an advanced solid tumor such as melanoma, head and neck, liver or kidney cancer. The material sequenced was CD4+ or CD8+ T cells sorted from blood, taken in a trial of the OX40 agonist ivuxolimab. The chain couples TRBV5-8 to TRBJ1-3; the D segment could be TRBD1, given 5 matching bases. The CDR3 has the sequence CASSRGATPANTIYF. The DNA sequence reads TGTGCCAGCAGCCGCGGGGCCACCCCCGCAAACACCATATATTTT.